These 2 T cell receptor beta chains were sequenced from one sample in a study of shared clonotypes between healthy human individuals. Naive CD8 cells comprised CD45RO-negative, CCR7-positively selected cells, excluding terminally differentiated effector memory CD45RA+ cells. The table came from immunoSEQ multiplex PCR; TCRdb's copy has only in-frame clones and leaves some out. In the table there are about 2.1 million clones, around 93% of which are singletons. The sample taken for sequencing was naive CD8+ T cells from PBMCs. Receptors were obtained from a man between 18 and 35 years old in good health. Some clones in this sample may be carry-over from other donors' samples.

This chain uses TRBV23-1 with TRBJ2-7, with D tentatively TRBD2 (5 bases). TRBV23-1 is an ORF, and what it does is uncertain. The CDR3 has 14 residues. V lost 4 bases and J 4 bases, leaving 14 bases between the germline ends. The CDR3 reads CASSRPGMRYEQYF. As DNA, the CDR3 is TGCGCCAGCAGTCGGCCGGGGATGCGGTACGAGCAGTACTTC.

This clone was counted once. The CDR3 spells CSVGGTGEPGELFF. The CDR3 DNA is TGCAGCGTTGGGGGGACAGGGGAACCCGGGGAGCTGTTTTTT. The gene calls are TRBV29-1 and TRBJ2-2; 10 positions agree with TRBD1. The CDR3 consists of 14 residues. Germline V lookup: CDR1 SQVTM, CDR2 ANQGSEA. V lost 4 bases and J lost 6; bases outside the gene matches: 5.